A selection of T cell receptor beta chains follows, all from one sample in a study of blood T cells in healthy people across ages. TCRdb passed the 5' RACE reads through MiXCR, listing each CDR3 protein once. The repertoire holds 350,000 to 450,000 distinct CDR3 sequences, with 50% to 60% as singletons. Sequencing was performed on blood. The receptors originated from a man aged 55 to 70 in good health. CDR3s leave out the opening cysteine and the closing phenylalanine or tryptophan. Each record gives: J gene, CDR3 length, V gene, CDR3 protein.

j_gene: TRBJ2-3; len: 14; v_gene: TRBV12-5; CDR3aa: ASGLVLAGVADTQY
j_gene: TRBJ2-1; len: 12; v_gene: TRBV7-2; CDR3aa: ASSLEVSYNEQF
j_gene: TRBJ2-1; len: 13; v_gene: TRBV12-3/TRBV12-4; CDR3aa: ASSLYQSSYDEQF
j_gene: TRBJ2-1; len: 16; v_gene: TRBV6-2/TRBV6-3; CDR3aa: ASSYSTLAGGMWNEQF
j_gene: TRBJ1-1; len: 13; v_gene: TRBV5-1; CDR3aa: ASSPLRVMNTEAF
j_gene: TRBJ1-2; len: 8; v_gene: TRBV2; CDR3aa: ASYRSGYT
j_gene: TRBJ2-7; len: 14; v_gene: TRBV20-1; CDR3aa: SMEVAGGTGPYEQY
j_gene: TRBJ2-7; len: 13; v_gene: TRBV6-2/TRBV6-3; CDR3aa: ASRPRTSGSYEQY
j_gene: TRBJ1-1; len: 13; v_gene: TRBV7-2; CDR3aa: ASSLDRGGSTEAF
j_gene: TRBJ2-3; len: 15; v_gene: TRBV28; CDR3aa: ASSVRSRIRGTDTQY
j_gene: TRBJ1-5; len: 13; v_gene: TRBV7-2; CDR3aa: ASSSGSGGSQPQH
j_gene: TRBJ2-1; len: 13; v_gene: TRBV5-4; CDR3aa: ASSLVAGLSNEQF
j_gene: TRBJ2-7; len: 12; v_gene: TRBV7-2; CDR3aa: ASSGGLRGSEQY
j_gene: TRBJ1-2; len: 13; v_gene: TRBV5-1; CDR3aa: ASSPLQGSNYGYT
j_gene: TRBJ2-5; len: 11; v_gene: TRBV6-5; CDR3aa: ASTERYQETQY
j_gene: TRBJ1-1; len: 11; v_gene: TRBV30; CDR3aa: AGNRGSGTEAF
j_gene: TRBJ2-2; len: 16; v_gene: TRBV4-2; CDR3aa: ASSRWEGGRANTGELF
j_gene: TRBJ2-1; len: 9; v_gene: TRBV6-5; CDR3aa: ASSHTSEQF
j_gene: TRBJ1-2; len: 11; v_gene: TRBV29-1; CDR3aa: SVEETALYGYT
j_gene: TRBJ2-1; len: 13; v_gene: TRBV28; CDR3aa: ASPPPGRNGGEQF
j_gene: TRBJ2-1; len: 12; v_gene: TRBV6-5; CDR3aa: ASTERASYNEQF
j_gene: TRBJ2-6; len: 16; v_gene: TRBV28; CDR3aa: ASSPLVAGRSGANVLT
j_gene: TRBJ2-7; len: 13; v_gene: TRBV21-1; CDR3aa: ASSKSGTGLHEQY
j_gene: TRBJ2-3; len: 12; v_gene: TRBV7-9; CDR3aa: ASSLAVGPDTQY
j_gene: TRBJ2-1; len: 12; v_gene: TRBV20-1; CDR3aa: SARQGTIYNEQF
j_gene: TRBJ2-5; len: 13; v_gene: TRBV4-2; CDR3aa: ASSHPGLGSNEQY
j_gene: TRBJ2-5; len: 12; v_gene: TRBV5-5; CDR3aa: ASSLGQDQGKQY
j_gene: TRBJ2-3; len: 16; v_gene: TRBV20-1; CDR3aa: SAQGIPGTSGPTDTQY
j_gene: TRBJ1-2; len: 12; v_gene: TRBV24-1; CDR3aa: ATSDGDRSYGYT
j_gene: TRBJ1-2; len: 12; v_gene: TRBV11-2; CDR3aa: ASSLVSGGNGYT
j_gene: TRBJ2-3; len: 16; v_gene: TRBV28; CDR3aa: ASSTPLGTSGGVDTQY
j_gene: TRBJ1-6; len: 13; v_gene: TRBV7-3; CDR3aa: ASSLTGTANSPLH
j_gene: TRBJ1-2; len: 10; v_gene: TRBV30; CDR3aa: AWSRQSGGYT
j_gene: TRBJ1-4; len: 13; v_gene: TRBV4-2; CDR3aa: ASSQLESGREKLF
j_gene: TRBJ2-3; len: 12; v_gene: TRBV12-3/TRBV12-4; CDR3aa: ASHGGLATDTQY
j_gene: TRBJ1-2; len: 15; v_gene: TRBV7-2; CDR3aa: ASSLPWRDRGYGGYT
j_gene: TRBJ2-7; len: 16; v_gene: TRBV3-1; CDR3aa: ASSQGGRGHLKSYEQY
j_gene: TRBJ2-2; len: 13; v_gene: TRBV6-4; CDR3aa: ASSDTDGLPGELF
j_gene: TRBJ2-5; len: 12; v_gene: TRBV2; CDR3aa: ASSEALQLNEQY
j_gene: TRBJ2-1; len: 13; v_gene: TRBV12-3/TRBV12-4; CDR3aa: ASRLTGGTYNEQF
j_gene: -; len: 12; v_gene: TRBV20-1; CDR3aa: SASGLAPSYEQY
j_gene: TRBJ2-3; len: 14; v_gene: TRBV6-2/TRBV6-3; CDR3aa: ASTRGYGGIADTQY
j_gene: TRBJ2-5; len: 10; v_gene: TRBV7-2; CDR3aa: TSSGRVGGMY